These 11 T cell receptor beta chains came from one sample sequenced in a study of blood T cell repertoires in COVID-19. Sequencing used immunoSEQ multiplex PCR; TCRdb keeps in-frame clones, though not all of them. The sample consists of about 36,000 clones, about nine tenths of them appearing once. The sample was peripheral blood. These receptors were obtained from a human donor in a cohort sampled during active COVID-19.

CDR3 sequence: CASSPGVLFNEKLFF. In DNA, the CDR3 is TGTGCCAGCAGCCCAGGGGTCCTATTTAATGAAAAACTGTTTTTT. This chain uses TRBV7-9 with TRBJ1-4, with D perhaps matching TRBD1 (6 bases). The length of the CDR3 is 15 residues. V lost 5 bases and J 4 bases, leaving 14 bases between the germline ends. The germline V gene has CDR1 SEHNR and CDR2 FQNEAQ (reference sequence).

The V gene is TRBV5-1, the J gene TRBJ1-4; possible D gene TRBD1, 5 bases. Deletions cut 3 bases from V and 5 bases from J, with 11 bases between. The CDR3 extends over 14 amino acids. The germline V gene encodes CDR1 SGHRS and CDR2 YFSETQ. The chain's CDR3 is CASSYGGGNEKLFF. CDR3 DNA: TGCGCCAGCAGCTATGGCGGGGGAAATGAAAAACTGTTTTTT.

This clone was detected only once. The V gene is TRBV19, the J gene TRBJ2-1; 8 bases are shared with TRBD1. The germline V gene has CDR1 LNHDA and CDR2 SQIVND (reference sequence). CDR3 length equals 17 residues. Germline trimming cut 5 bases from V and 0 bases from J; bases unmatched to any gene: 9. The CDR3 loop is CASSSPQGAISYNEQFF. In DNA form, the CDR3 reads TGTGCCAGTAGTTCCCCTCAGGGGGCGATCTCCTACAATGAGCAGTTCTTC.

This clone has a single count. The rearrangement links TRBV5-1 to TRBJ2-7; a weak D match, TRBD2 (5 bases). The germline CDR1 and CDR2 sequences are SGHRS and YFSETQ. The CDR3 totals 15 residues. Deletions cut 1 base from V and 0 bases from J, with 11 bases between. The CDR3, as DNA: TGCGCCAGCAGCTTGTGGACCGGGATCTCCTACGAGCAGTACTTC. Translated: CASSLWTGISYEQYF.

The rearrangement links TRBV24-1 to TRBJ2-5; the match to TRBD1 covers 7 bases. The junction had 1 base not matched to a gene; V was cut back by 6 bases and J by 1 base. The length of the CDR3 is 13 residues. Germline V gene data show CDR1 as KGHDR and CDR2 as SFDVKD. DNA for the CDR3: TGTGCCACCAGTAGGGACAGCCAAGAGACCCAGTACTTC. Translated, it gives CATSRDSQETQYF.

The chain is built from TRBV7-8 and TRBJ2-3; D gene uncertain. The V end was cut by 1 base, the J end by 0 bases, with 5 bases between. The CDR3 totals 14 residues. Germline lookup yields CDR1 SGHVS and CDR2 FQNEAQ. DNA of the CDR3: TGTGCCAGCAGCTTAGTACAAAGCACAGATACGCAGTATTTT. Amino acid sequence: CASSLVQSTDTQYF. Together with reference TRBV7-8 and TRBJ2-3, the CDR3 gives the full variable domain: GAGVSQSPRYKVAKRGQDVALRCDPISGHVSLFWYQQALGQGPEFLTYFQNEAQLDKSGLPSDRFFAERPEGSVSTLKIQRTQQEDSAVYLCASSLVQSTDTQYFGPGTRLTVL.

The chain employs TRBV11-2 and TRBJ1-1; D is possibly TRBD1 (5 bases). The CDR3 consists of 15 residues. Trimming shortened V by 5 bases and J by 0 bases, and 13 bases separated the two germline ends. Germline CDR1 and CDR2: SGHAT and FQNNGV. CDR3 in amino acids: CASSPHDRVNTEAFF. As DNA, the CDR3 is TGTGCCAGCAGCCCCCACGACAGAGTGAACACTGAAGCTTTCTTT.

This chain joins TRBV5-6 and TRBJ2-7; 10 bases are a match to TRBD1. The junction had 4 bases not matched to a gene; V was cut back by 4 bases and J by 6 bases. This CDR3 is 13 amino acids long. Germline V gene sequence: CDR1 SGHDT, CDR2 YYEEEE. This chain's CDR3 is CASSPGQGTEQYF. The CDR3 nucleotides are TGTGCCAGCAGCCCGGGACAGGGGACCGAGCAGTACTTC.

The chain links TRBV2 to TRBJ1-6; D might be TRBD1 (5 bases). This CDR3 has 15 amino acids. V was clipped by 6 bases and J by 10 bases, with 19 bases between them. CDR1 and CDR2 (germline): SNHLY, FYNNEI. CDR3 sequence reads: CASSGGVRGNSPLHF. For the CDR3, the DNA is TGTGCCAGCAGCGGAGGGGTACGGGGGAACTCACCCCTCCACTTT.

This rearrangement joins TRBV30 to TRBJ1-6, with 7 bases identical to TRBD1. The CDR3 is 14 residues long. The junction had 5 bases not matched to a gene; V was cut back by 1 base and J by 8 bases. From germline, CDR1 is GTSNPN and CDR2 SVGIG (reference sequence). The CDR3 DNA reads TGTGCCTGGAGTGGGACAGGAGTATATTCACCCCTCCACTTT. It codes for CAWSGTGVYSPLHF. The whole variable domain, remainder taken from reference TRBV30 and TRBJ1-6, is SQTIHQWPATLVQPVGSPLSLECTVEGTSNPNLYWYRQAAGRGLQLLFYSVGIGQISSEVPQNLSASRPQDRQFILSSKKLLLSDSGFYLCAWSGTGVYSPLHFGNGTRLTVT.

This chain joins TRBV5-1 and TRBJ2-1; a possible D gene is TRBD2 (5 bases). Germline V gene sequence: CDR1 SGHRS, CDR2 YFSETQ. The length of the CDR3 is 16 residues. The V and J ends lost 0 bases and 5 bases respectively, with 15 bases between them. The CDR3 sequence is CASSLAARRSDNEQFF. The DNA for the CDR3 is TGCGCCAGCAGCTTGGCGGCGAGGAGGTCCGACAATGAGCAGTTCTTC.